The clone carrying this T cell receptor (beta chain) was detected a few times. Its antigen is currently unknown. The library protocol tagged individual cDNA molecules with unique molecular identifiers. Each CDR3 protein is one row after TCRdb ran MiXCR on the 5' RACE reads. The sample has roughly 47,000 distinct CDR3 sequences, 5.5% to 6.5% seen once. These data originate in a study of early T cells in non-severe SARS-CoV-2 infection. About the study: The sequenced material was bulk RNA from unsorted whole blood, and its chains were unpaired.

Findings of the study overall: Matching with VDJdb favored anti-spike CD8 responses (missing private and CD4 specificities).

This CDR3 has 15 residues. V lost 4 bases and J lost 5, with 17 bases in between. The germline V gene has CDR1 DFQATT and CDR2 SNEGSKA (reference sequence). The chain is built from TRBV20-1 and TRBJ1-4, with TRBD1 as a possible D gene (6 bases). The sample here was whole blood, taken at baseline. This clonotype was sampled from an adult who was a healthcare worker with PCR-confirmed SARS-CoV-2 infection or an uninfected control (not recorded which). CDR3 residues: CSATTLDSANEKLFF. CDR3 in DNA: TGCAGTGCTACAACCCTGGACAGCGCAAATGAAAAACTGTTTTTT.